The entry that follows covers one TCR beta chain sequence. J was trimmed by 0 bases and V by 5 bases; bases with no gene match: 3. Looked up from germline, CDR1 is SGHTA and CDR2 is FQGNSA. The CDR3 length is 14 residues. The sample originates from a study of blood T cell repertoires in COVID-19. About the study: T cells, B-cell-depleted T cells, or PBMCs provided the cDNA or gDNA that served as material.

Here immunoSEQ multiplex PCR was the method, and the copy in TCRdb shows in-frame clones only, minus some. The top ten hold 1.4% to 1.5% of the sample, which has 400,000 to 450,000 clones, about nine tenths seen once. The source material was peripheral blood. This receptor was obtained from a woman aged 25 to 39 with active or convalescent COVID-19. V and J are TRBV7-2 and TRBJ1-1; 7 bases line up with TRBD1. CDR3 sequence: CASSRQGVNTEAFF. The CDR3 DNA follows: TGTGCCAGCAGCAGACAGGGAGTGAACACTGAAGCTTTCTTT. Full variable domain (outside the CDR3, taken from reference TRBV7-2 and TRBJ1-1): GAGVSQSPSNKVTEKGKDVELRCDPISGHTALYWYRQSLGQGLEFLIYFQGNSAPDKSGLPSDRFSAERTGGSVSTLTIQRTQQEDSAVYLCASSRQGVNTEAFFGQGTRLTVV.